The 28 T cell receptor beta chains below all came from one sample that was sequenced in a study of OX40 agonist ivuxolimab in advanced cancers. Measured with immunoSEQ multiplex PCR; TCRdb has only the in-frame clones, and not every one. In the table there are fewer than 70,000 clones, roughly 90% of which are singletons. The sequencing used CD4+ or CD8+ T cells sorted from blood, collected in a trial of the OX40 agonist ivuxolimab. The receptors were gathered from an adult with an advanced solid tumor such as melanoma, head and neck, liver or kidney cancer.

The genes are TRBV25-1 and TRBJ2-2; maybe TRBD2 (5 bases). Germline CDR1 is MGHDK and CDR2 is SYGVNS. V was clipped by 0 bases and J by 2 bases, with 7 bases between them. This CDR3 is 15 amino acids long. The CDR3 sequence is CASSEYRGNTGELFF. The DNA for the CDR3 is TGTGCCAGCAGTGAATACCGGGGTAACACCGGGGAGCTGTTTTTT.

The chain carries TRBV15 and TRBJ2-7; D remains unclear. The germline V and J ends were trimmed by 0 bases and 5 bases, with 8 bases remaining between them. CDR1 and CDR2 (germline): LNHNV, YYDKDF (reference sequence). CDR3 length: 13 residues. The CDR3 is CATSREVADEQYF. For the CDR3, the DNA is TGTGCCACCAGCAGAGAGGTCGCAGACGAGCAGTACTTC. Based on the CDR3 plus reference TRBV15 and TRBJ2-7, the full variable domain is DAMVIQNPRYQVTQFGKPVTLSCSQTLNHNVMYWYQQKSSQAPKLLFHYYDKDFNNEADTPDNFQSRRPNTSFCFLDIRSPGLGDTAMYLCATSREVADEQYFGPGTRLTVT.

The chain combines TRBV18 with TRBJ2-7, with 8 bases aligning to TRBD2. J was trimmed by 4 bases and V by 3 bases; bases with no gene match: 11. The CDR3 extends over 16 amino acids. CDR1 and CDR2 (germline): KGHSH, LQKENI. CDR3 region: CASSPFSWREAYEQYF. The CDR3 DNA reads as TGTGCCAGCTCACCGTTTAGTTGGCGGGAGGCGTACGAGCAGTACTTC.

There are a few counts of this clone. The V gene is TRBV30, the J gene TRBJ1-2; 10 bases are shared with TRBD1. This CDR3 region has 14 residues. V trimming: 3 bases; J trimming: 5 bases; junction bases outside the gene matches: 6. CDR1 and CDR2 (germline): GTSNPN, SVGIG (reference sequence). The CDR3 region has the DNA TGTGCCTGGAGGGGCCGGGACAGGGGATATGGCTACACCTTC. This sequence encodes CAWRGRDRGYGYTF.

This chain links TRBV6-5 with TRBJ1-5, with 7 bases lining up with TRBD1. Germline CDR1 is MNHEY and CDR2 is SVGAGI. The CDR3 sequence is 13 residues long. V was clipped by 5 bases and J by 4 bases; unmatched bases: 2. In nucleotides, the CDR3 is TGTGCCAGCAGTGAGACAGGGAATCAGCCCCAGCATTTT. As protein: CASSETGNQPQHF.

The rearrangement uses TRBV10-3 and TRBJ2-7; 7 nucleotides agree with TRBD1. Trimming at V came to 3 bases and at J to 2 bases, leaving 7 bases not matched to a gene. Germline CDR1 reads ENHRY; CDR2 reads SYGVKD. This CDR3 is 15 amino acids long. CDR3 nucleotides: TGTGCCATCAGTGAAGTCCGGGACAGCCCCTACGAGCAGTACTTC. This sequence encodes CAISEVRDSPYEQYF.

The V call is TRBV6-5, the J call TRBJ1-1; D uncertain. Germline values: CDR1 MNHEY, CDR2 SVGAGI. This CDR3 is 11 amino acids long. Between the trimmed V and J ends, which lost 5 bases and 12 bases, there was a span of 13 bases. The CDR3, as DNA: TGTGCCAGCAGTAACCGTGGTAACCCTTTCTTT. Its translation is CASSNRGNPFF.

This clone was recorded once. The J gene is TRBJ2-2, the V gene TRBV11-2; no firm D call. The CDR3 runs 15 residues. V lost 7 bases, J lost 0 bases, and 12 bases lay in between. CDR1 and CDR2 (germline): SGHAT, FQNNGV. CDR3 sequence reads: CASIKSETNTGELFF. Here the CDR3 DNA reads TGTGCCAGCATTAAGAGCGAGACGAACACCGGGGAGCTGTTTTTT.

There are a few counts of this clone. The chain carries TRBV5-4 and TRBJ2-7; D possibly matches TRBD1 or TRBD2 (5 bases each). Germline values: CDR1 SGHNT, CDR2 YYREEE (reference sequence). V lost 4 bases and J 2 bases, leaving 13 bases between the germline ends. This CDR3 has 14 amino acids. CDR3 sequence: CASSPPGQPYEQYF. In nucleotides, the CDR3 is TGTGCCAGCAGCCCCCCGGGGCAGCCCTACGAGCAGTACTTC.

The chain recombines TRBV2 with TRBJ1-2; D may be TRBD1 (5 bases). CDR3 length: 14 residues. V shed 3 bases and J shed 5 bases, with 13 bases lying between them. Germline V gene sequence: CDR1 SNHLY, CDR2 FYNNEI. The CDR3 loop reads CASSEVGEAYGYTF. The CDR3 nucleotides are TGTGCCAGCAGTGAGGTGGGGGAGGCATATGGCTACACCTTC. The entire variable domain, with the rest obtained from reference TRBV2 and TRBJ1-2, is as follows: EPEVTQTPSHQVTQMGQEVILRCVPISNHLYFYWYRQILGQKVEFLVSFYNNEISEKSEIFDDQFSVERPDGSNFTLKIRSTKLEDSAMYFCASSEVGEAYGYTFGSGTRLTVV.

The rearrangement joins TRBV12-2 to TRBJ2-7; the DNA was not compared with TRBD2, the D call given in the table. TRBV12-2 is a documented pseudogene. The CDR3 covers 17 residues. CDR3 amino acids: CASRLGRTSGNYYEQYF. In DNA form, the CDR3 reads TGTGCAAGTCGCTTAGGGAGGACTAGCGGGAATTACTACGAGCAGTACTTC.

This chain connects TRBV5-1 to TRBJ2-3; 9 bases agree with TRBD2. The germline CDR1 and CDR2 sequences are SGHRS and YFSETQ. The CDR3 is made up of 15 amino acids. J lost 4 bases, V lost 4 bases, and 7 bases had no gene match. The CDR3 sequence: CASSAGLAKADTQYF. CDR3 DNA sequence: TGCGCCAGCAGCGCGGGACTAGCCAAAGCAGATACGCAGTATTTT.

The rearrangement links TRBV5-1 to TRBJ2-1; 9 bases are a match to TRBD1. Germline lookup yields CDR1 SGHRS and CDR2 YFSETQ. The CDR3 is 18 amino acids. With V trimmed by 3 bases and J by 2 bases, 12 bases remained unmatched. CDR3 coding DNA: TGCGCCAGCAGCTCTCCCGGGACAGGGTCCAACCCCTACAATGAGCAGTTCTTC. Protein product: CASSSPGTGSNPYNEQFF. Full variable domain (outside the CDR3, taken from reference TRBV5-1 and TRBJ2-1): KAGVTQTPRYLIKTRGQQVTLSCSPISGHRSVSWYQQTPGQGLQFLFEYFSETQRNKGNFPGRFSGRQFSNSRSEMNVSTLELGDSALYLCASSSPGTGSNPYNEQFFGPGTRLTVL.

This chain joins TRBV4-3 and TRBJ2-2; TRBD1 matches 7 bases. The CDR3 runs 16 residues. Germline V lookup: CDR1 LGHNA, CDR2 YSLEER. J gave up 7 bases and V 4 bases, and 12 bases lay outside the gene matches. Here the CDR3 reads CASSPQTDRVNGELFF. Here the CDR3 DNA reads TGCGCCAGCAGCCCACAGACCGACAGGGTAAACGGGGAGCTGTTTTTT.

The chain uses TRBV7-9 and TRBJ2-5, with 8 bases matching TRBD1. There are 14 residues in the CDR3. Germline CDR1 reads SEHNR; CDR2 reads FQNEAQ (reference sequence). V lost 5 bases and J lost 4; bases outside the gene matches: 6. DNA for the CDR3: TGTGCCAGCAGCCCCAGGGGGCGAGGAGAGACCCAGTACTTC. It translates to CASSPRGRGETQYF.

The chain employs TRBV11-3 and TRBJ2-7; no firm D call. CDR3 length equals 11 residues. Per germline, CDR1 SGHNT and CDR2 YENEEA. V dropped 2 bases and J dropped 3 bases, with 2 bases sitting between them. This CDR3 is CASSLYYEQYF. In DNA, the CDR3 is TGTGCCAGCAGCTTATACTACGAGCAGTACTTC.

This chain joins TRBV28 and TRBJ2-2; 7 bases are a match to TRBD1. This CDR3 has 13 amino acids. Germline CDR1 reads MDHEN; CDR2 reads SYDVKM. Trimming at V came to 6 bases and at J to 4 bases, leaving 2 bases not matched to a gene. In DNA form, the CDR3 reads TGTGCCAGCAGCCAGGGGGTCACCGGGGAGCTGTTTTTT. This gives the protein CASSQGVTGELFF.

The genes are TRBV11-3 and TRBJ1-4; no reliable D call. The CDR3 is made up of 15 amino acids. Germline V gives CDR1 SGHNT, CDR2 YENEEA. Trimming stripped 2 bases from V and 7 bases from J, with 14 bases between. The CDR3 DNA sequence: TGTGCCAGCAGCTTAATGGGAGGGAGGCGTGAAAAACTGTTTTTT. This gives the protein CASSLMGGRREKLFF.

The V and J genes are TRBV4-2 and TRBJ2-7; 9 bases fit TRBD2. After removal of 1 base from V and 5 bases from J, the junction contained 6 bases not matched to a gene. CDR1 and CDR2 from the germline V gene are LGHNA and YNFKEQ. The CDR3 has 15 amino acids. CDR3 in amino acids: CASSQGLAGINEQYF. For the CDR3, the DNA is TGTGCCAGCAGCCAAGGGCTAGCGGGAATCAACGAGCAGTACTTC.

V usage is TRBV6-5 and J usage is TRBJ2-7, with 9 bases that match TRBD1. From germline, CDR1 is MNHEY and CDR2 SVGAGI. The CDR3 sequence is 15 residues long. Trimming removed 5 bases from V and 6 bases from J; junction bases left unmatched: 11. The CDR3 region is CASSTTGTGSGEQYF. The CDR3 bases are TGTGCCAGCAGTACGACCGGGACAGGGTCGGGCGAGCAGTACTTC.

The sample holds one count of this clone. The V gene is TRBV4-3, the J gene TRBJ1-4, with D possibly matching TRBD1 (6 bases). Germline-derived CDR1 and CDR2 are LGHNA and YSLEER. Trimming stripped 0 bases from V and 7 bases from J, with 18 bases between. The CDR3 covers 17 residues. CDR3 sequence (DNA): TGCGCCAGCAGCCAAGATCGGGGGGCAGCCGAGGGTGAAAAACTGTTTTTT. The encoded protein is CASSQDRGAAEGEKLFF.

The chain joins TRBV5-4 to TRBJ2-7; 9 positions agree with TRBD2. V dropped 4 bases and J dropped 4; count of bases not matched to a gene: 12. There are 16 residues in the CDR3. The germline gives CDR1 SGHNT, CDR2 YYREEE (reference sequence). CDR3 residues: CASSLSSSGSGYEQYF. The CDR3 nucleotides are TGTGCCAGCAGCCTGAGTAGTAGCGGGAGTGGTTACGAGCAGTACTTC.

This clone was found once. This sequence joins TRBV13 and TRBJ1-1, with D tentatively TRBD1 (5 bases). The V and J ends lost 3 bases and 2 bases respectively, with 16 bases between them. The CDR3 contains 16 residues. The germline V gene has CDR1 PRHDT and CDR2 FYEKMQ (reference sequence). CDR3 residues: CASSFGSGTANTEAFF. CDR3 coding DNA: TGTGCCAGCAGCTTTGGTTCCGGGACGGCTAACACTGAAGCTTTCTTT. Full variable domain (missing parts from reference TRBV13 and TRBJ1-1): AAGVIQSPRHLIKEKRETATLKCYPIPRHDTVYWYQQGPGQDPQFLISFYEKMQSDKGSIPDRFSAQQFSDYHSELNMSSLELGDSALYFCASSFGSGTANTEAFFGQGTRLTVV.

The gene calls are TRBV10-3 and TRBJ2-3; D remains unclear. The V end lost 8 bases, the J end lost 6 bases, and 15 bases lay between the germline ends. The CDR3 loop spans 13 amino acids. CDR1 is ENHRY and CDR2 is SYGVKD in the germline V gene. CDR3 bases: TGTGCCATCCGGCACTCGACTGGGGATACGCAGTATTTT. It yields the protein CAIRHSTGDTQYF.

The chain joins TRBV5-4 to TRBJ1-5, with unresolved D. CDR3 size: 13 residues. CDR1 is SGHNT and CDR2 is YYREEE in the germline V gene (reference sequence). Trimming took off 0 bases at V and 7 bases at J, with 8 bases between the two ends. Here the CDR3 reads CASSLAGSQPQHF. In DNA, the CDR3 is TGTGCCAGCAGCTTGGCGGGAAGCCAGCCCCAGCATTTT.

This rearrangement joins TRBV11-3 to TRBJ2-3, with 13 bases aligning to TRBD2. Looked up from germline, CDR1 is SGHNT and CDR2 is YENEEA. CDR3 length: 18 amino acids. The J segment lost 2 bases and the V segment lost 0 bases, leaving 5 bases of the junction unmatched. The CDR3 nucleotides are TGTGCCAGCAGCTTAGACCCGGGACTAGCGGGAAACACAGATACGCAGTATTTT. Translation: CASSLDPGLAGNTDTQYF. Looking up the rest from reference TRBV11-3 and TRBJ2-3 gives the full variable domain: EAGVVQSPRYKIIEKKQPVAFWCNPISGHNTLYWYLQNLGQGPELLIRYENEEAVDDSQLPKDRFSAERLKGVDSTLKIQPAELGDSAVYLCASSLDPGLAGNTDTQYFGPGTRLTVL.

This chain links TRBV5-4 with TRBJ2-1, with D perhaps assigned TRBD1 or TRBD2 (6 bases each). Germline V lookup: CDR1 SGHNT, CDR2 YYREEE (reference sequence). Trimming removed 4 bases at V and 8 bases at J, with 19 bases between. This CDR3 region has 15 residues. CDR3 sequence: CASSEGGRQGDEQFF. The DNA for the CDR3 is TGTGCCAGCAGCGAGGGGGGACGCCAAGGCGATGAGCAGTTCTTC. Full variable domain (missing parts from reference TRBV5-4 and TRBJ2-1): ETGVTQSPTHLIKTRGQQVTLRCSSQSGHNTVSWYQQALGQGPQFIFQYYREEENGRGNFPPRFSGLQFPNYSSELNVNALELDDSALYLCASSEGGRQGDEQFFGPGTRLTVL.

The chain joins TRBV10-2 to TRBJ2-7; 7 nucleotides line up with TRBD2. CDR1 and CDR2 (germline): WSHSY, SAAADI. The CDR3 runs 13 residues. J lost 3 bases, V lost 8 bases, and 7 bases had no gene match. The DNA for the CDR3 is TGCGCCAGCGGGGGGGGGTTAGGCTACGAGCAGTACTTC. As protein: CASGGGLGYEQYF.